This T cell receptor beta chain emerged from a study of Graves' ophthalmopathy and Graves' hyperthyroidism. RNA served as the template for amplifying TCR beta CDR3 regions. The first round was an RT-PCR with HTBI primers, and the second round was a multiplex PCR. TCRdb ran MiXCR on the multiplex PCR reads and lists one entry per CDR3 protein. Here the sample spans approximately 700,000 distinct CDR3 sequences, over 40% being singletons. This clonotype has at least ten counts. V was clipped by 4 bases and J by 1 base, with 15 bases between them. Germline-derived CDR1 and CDR2 are SGHKS and YYEKEE (reference sequence). This CDR3 is 16 amino acids long.

The sequencing sample was made of peripheral blood. The receptor comes from an adult man with Graves' ophthalmopathy. The chain carries TRBV5-5 and TRBJ1-5; D remains ambiguous. Here the CDR3 DNA reads TGTGCCAGCAGCGAGCGACCGCAAGGGAGCAATCAGCCCCAGCATTTT. This encodes CASSERPQGSNQPQHF.